This T cell receptor (beta chain) was captured in a study of blood T cells in healthy people across ages. Primers used in a second PCR of roughly 6 to 11 cycles were a sample-barcoded 5' primer and a J-beta primer mix. Via MiXCR, TCRdb re-called the 5' RACE reads, giving one row per CDR3 protein. The sample includes 1,500,000 or so distinct CDR3 sequences, around 40% of them seen just once. With 8 bases removed from V and 5 bases from J, the gap between germline ends came to 18 bases. CDR1 is MNHEY, CDR2 SMNVEV, per germline (reference sequence). This CDR3 has 14 residues. The clonotype was recovered from a woman aged 18-29 years in good health. Material: blood. This chain links TRBV27 with TRBJ1-1; the D is unclear. The CDR3: CASFHFADSTEAFF. In DNA, the CDR3 is TGTGCCAGCTTTCACTTCGCGGACTCGACTGAAGCTTTCTTT.